This TCR beta chain was captured in a study of cytotoxic CD8 clonotypes in ibrutinib-treated CLL. Study-level information: Treatment had run for a median roughly 12 months, range 6 to 36, when response samples were taken. A mean of roughly 260,000 productive templates and tens of thousands of productive rearrangements was obtained per sample.

Sequenced by immunoSEQ multiplex PCR; TCRdb stores in-frame clones only, minus some. This table has some 130,000 clones, roughly 80% appearing once. The germline CDR1 and CDR2 sequences are SGHTA and FQGNSA. V lost 0 bases to trimming and J lost 3 bases; unmatched junction nucleotides: 5. This CDR3 is built from 16 residues. The source is a human donor with chronic lymphocytic leukemia. This rearrangement joins TRBV7-2 to TRBJ2-7, with 10 bases lining up with TRBD2. The specimen was PBMCs, collected after 24 months of ibrutinib treatment. Written as DNA, the CDR3 is TGTGCCAGCAGCTTAGCGGAGCGGGGGGGCCTCTACGAGCAGTACTTC. Protein sequence: CASSLAERGGLYEQYF.